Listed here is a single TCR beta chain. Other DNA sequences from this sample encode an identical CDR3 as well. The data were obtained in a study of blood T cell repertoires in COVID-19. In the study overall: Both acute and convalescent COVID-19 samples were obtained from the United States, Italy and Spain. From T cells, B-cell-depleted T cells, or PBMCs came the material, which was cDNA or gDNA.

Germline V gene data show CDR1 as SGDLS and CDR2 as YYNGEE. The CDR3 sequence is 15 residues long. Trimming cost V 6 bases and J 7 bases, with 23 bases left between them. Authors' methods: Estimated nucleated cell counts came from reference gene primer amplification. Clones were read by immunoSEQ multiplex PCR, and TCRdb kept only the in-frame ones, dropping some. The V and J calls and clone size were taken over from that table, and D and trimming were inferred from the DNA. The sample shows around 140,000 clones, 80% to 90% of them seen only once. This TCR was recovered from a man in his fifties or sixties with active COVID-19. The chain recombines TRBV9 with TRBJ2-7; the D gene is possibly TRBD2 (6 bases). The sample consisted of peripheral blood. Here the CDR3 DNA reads TGTGCCAGCACCCCCGGAGGGGCGGATCCTTGGGAGCAGTACTTC. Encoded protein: CASTPGGADPWEQYF.